The subject of this entry is one T cell receptor beta chain. The sample is drawn from a study of Ad26.COV2.S vaccination and SARS-CoV-2 variants. Study details: Ad26.COV2.S given intramuscularly, once or twice 56 days apart.

Described treatment: around 19 received Ad26.COV2.S at low or high dose, single or two shots; a few received placebo; per-sample allocation not given. The samples were gathered on day 63 after the first injection of vaccine or placebo. Built on an Ad26 vector, the vaccine expressed Wuhan-strain SARS-CoV-2 spike. Libraries were prepared by immunoSEQ multiplex PCR; TCRdb keeps only in-frame clonotypes and omits some of them. This sample carries roughly 700,000 clones, around 92% of them seen once, and the ten largest clones take approximately 1.5%. Germline values: CDR1 MNHEY, CDR2 SMNVEV (reference sequence). The CDR3 contains 13 residues. V lost 6 bases and J 7 bases, leaving 10 bases between the germline ends.

The source of this sequence is a person between 18 and 65 years old who received the Ad26.COV2.S COVID-19 vaccine or a placebo. The sequences come from peripheral blood, collected in a trial of Ad26.COV2.S vaccine versus placebo. The chain has TRBV27 and TRBJ1-6; D not resolved. For the CDR3, the DNA is TGTGCCAGCAGATCGTTCGAGAATTCACCCCTCCACTTT. This gives the protein CASRSFENSPLHF.